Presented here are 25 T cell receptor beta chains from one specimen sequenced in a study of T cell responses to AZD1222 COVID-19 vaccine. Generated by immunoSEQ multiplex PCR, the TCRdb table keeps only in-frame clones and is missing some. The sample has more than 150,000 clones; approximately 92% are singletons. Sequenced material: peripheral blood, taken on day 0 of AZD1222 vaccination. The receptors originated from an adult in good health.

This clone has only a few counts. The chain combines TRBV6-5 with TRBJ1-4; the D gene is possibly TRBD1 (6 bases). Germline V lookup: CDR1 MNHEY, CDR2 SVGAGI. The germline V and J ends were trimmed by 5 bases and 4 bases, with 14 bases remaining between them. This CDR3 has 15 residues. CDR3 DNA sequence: TGTGCCAGCAGTCCTAGGGGGACTCATAATGAAAAACTGTTTTTT. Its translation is CASSPRGTHNEKLFF.

DNA for the CDR3: TGTGCCAGCGGGACCGTCTATAATTCACCCCTCCACTTT. As protein: CASGTVYNSPLHF. V is TRBV12-3 or TRBV12-4 and J is TRBJ1-6, with D possibly matching TRBD1 (5 bases). The germline V and J ends were trimmed by 8 bases and 3 bases, with 8 bases remaining between them. The CDR3 contains 13 residues.

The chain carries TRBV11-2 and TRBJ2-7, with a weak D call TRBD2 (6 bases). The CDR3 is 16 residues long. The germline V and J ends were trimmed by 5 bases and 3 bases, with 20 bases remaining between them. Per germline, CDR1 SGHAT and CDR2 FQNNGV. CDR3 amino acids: CASSPYVAEPLYEQYF. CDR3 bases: TGTGCCAGCAGCCCTTACGTAGCGGAGCCGCTCTACGAGCAGTACTTC.

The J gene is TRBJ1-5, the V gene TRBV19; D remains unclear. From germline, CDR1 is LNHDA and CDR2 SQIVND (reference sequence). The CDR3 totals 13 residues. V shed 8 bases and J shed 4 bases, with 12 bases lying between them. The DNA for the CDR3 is TGTGCCAGTTCGGACGATTTTAATCAGCCCCAGCATTTT. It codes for CASSDDFNQPQHF. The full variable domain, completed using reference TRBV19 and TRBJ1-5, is DGGITQSPKYLFRKEGQNVTLSCEQNLNHDAMYWYRQDPGQGLRLIYYSQIVNDFQKGDIAEGYSVSREKKESFPLTVTSAQKNPTAFYLCASSDDFNQPQHFGDGTRLSIL.

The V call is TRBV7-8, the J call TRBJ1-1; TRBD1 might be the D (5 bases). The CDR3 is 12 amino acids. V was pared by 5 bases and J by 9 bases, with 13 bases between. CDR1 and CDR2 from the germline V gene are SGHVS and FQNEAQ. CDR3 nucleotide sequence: TGTGCCAGCAGCCCTCGGGGGAGGAAAGCTTTCTTT. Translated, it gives CASSPRGRKAFF. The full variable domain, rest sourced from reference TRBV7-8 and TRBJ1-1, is GAGVSQSPRYKVAKRGQDVALRCDPISGHVSLFWYQQALGQGPEFLTYFQNEAQLDKSGLPSDRFFAERPEGSVSTLKIQRTQQEDSAVYLCASSPRGRKAFFGQGTRLTVV.

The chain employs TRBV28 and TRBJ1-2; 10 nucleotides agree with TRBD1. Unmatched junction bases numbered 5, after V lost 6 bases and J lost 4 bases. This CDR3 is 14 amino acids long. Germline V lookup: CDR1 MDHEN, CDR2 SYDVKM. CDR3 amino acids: CASRTGGAPYGYTF. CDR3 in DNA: TGTGCCAGCAGGACAGGGGGCGCTCCCTATGGCTACACCTTC.

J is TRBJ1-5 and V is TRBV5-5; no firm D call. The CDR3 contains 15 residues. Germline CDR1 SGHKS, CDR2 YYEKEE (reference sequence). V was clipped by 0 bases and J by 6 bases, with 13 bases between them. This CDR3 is CASSLEEDESQPQHF. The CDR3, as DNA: TGTGCCAGCAGCTTGGAAGAGGATGAGAGTCAGCCCCAGCATTTT.

CDR3 DNA: TGTGCCAGCAGCTTCAGACGGGACAGGGACACTGAAGCTTTCTTT. The encoded protein is CASSFRRDRDTEAFF. The V gene is TRBV7-8, the J gene TRBJ1-1; 9 bases line up with TRBD1. Unmatched junction bases numbered 5, after V lost 3 bases and J lost 3 bases. This CDR3 is 15 amino acids long. Germline values: CDR1 SGHVS, CDR2 FQNEAQ.

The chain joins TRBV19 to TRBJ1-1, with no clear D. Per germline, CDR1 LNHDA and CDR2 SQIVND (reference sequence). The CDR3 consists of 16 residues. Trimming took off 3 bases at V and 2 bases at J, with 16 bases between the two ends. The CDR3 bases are TGTGCCAGTAGTATGCCGAGACCCCTAACCAACACTGAAGCTTTCTTT. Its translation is CASSMPRPLTNTEAFF. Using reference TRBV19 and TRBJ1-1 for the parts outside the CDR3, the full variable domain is DGGITQSPKYLFRKEGQNVTLSCEQNLNHDAMYWYRQDPGQGLRLIYYSQIVNDFQKGDIAEGYSVSREKKESFPLTVTSAQKNPTAFYLCASSMPRPLTNTEAFFGQGTRLTVV.

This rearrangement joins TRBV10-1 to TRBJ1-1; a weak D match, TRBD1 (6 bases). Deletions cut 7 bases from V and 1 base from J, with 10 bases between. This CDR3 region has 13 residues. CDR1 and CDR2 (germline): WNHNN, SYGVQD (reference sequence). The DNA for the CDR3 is TGCGCCAGCAAAAGACAGGAGAACACTGAAGCTTTCTTT. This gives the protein CASKRQENTEAFF.

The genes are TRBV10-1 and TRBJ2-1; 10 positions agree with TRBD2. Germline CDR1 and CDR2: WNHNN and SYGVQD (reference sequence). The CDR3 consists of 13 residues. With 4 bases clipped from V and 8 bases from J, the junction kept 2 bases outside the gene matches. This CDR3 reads CASSASGSYEQFF. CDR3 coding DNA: TGCGCCAGCAGTGCTAGCGGGAGCTATGAGCAGTTCTTC.

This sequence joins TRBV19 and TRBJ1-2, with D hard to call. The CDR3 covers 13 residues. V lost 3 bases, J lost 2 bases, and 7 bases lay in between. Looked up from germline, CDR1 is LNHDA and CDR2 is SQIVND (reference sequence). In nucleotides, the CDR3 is TGTGCCAGTAGTATTGACTTCAACTATGGCTACACCTTC. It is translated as CASSIDFNYGYTF.

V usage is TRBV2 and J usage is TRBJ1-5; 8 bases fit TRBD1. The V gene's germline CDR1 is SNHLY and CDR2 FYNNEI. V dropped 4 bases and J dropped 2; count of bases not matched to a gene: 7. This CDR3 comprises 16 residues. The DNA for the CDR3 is TGTGCCAGCAGTGGGACAGGGCACCCAGGCAATCAGCCCCAGCATTTT. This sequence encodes CASSGTGHPGNQPQHF.

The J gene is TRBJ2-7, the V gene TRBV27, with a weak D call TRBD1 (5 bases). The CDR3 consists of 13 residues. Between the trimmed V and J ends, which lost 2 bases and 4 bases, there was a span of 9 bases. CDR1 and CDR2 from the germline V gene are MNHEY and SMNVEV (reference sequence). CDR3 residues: CASSLAGRYEQYF. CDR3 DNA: TGTGCCAGCAGTTTAGCAGGGCGATACGAGCAGTACTTC.

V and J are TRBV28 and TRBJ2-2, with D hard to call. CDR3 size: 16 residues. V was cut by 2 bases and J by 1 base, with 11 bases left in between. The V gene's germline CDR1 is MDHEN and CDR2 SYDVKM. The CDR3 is CASSLVGRMNTGELFF. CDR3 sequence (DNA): TGTGCCAGCAGTTTAGTAGGCCGAATGAACACCGGGGAGCTGTTTTTT.

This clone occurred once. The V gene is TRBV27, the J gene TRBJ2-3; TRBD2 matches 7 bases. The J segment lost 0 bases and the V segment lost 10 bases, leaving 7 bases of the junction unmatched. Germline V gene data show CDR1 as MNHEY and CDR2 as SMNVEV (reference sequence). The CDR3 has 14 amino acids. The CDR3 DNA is TGTGCCACCCACCGGGGGGTTAGCACAGATACGCAGTATTTT. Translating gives CATHRGVSTDTQYF.

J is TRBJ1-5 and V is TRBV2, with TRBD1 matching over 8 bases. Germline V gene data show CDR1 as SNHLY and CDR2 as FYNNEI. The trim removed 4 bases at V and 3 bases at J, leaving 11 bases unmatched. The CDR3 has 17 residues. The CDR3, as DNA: TGTGCCAGCAGTGCAGAACGAGACAGGGGATTCAATCAGCCCCAGCATTTT. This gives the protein CASSAERDRGFNQPQHF.

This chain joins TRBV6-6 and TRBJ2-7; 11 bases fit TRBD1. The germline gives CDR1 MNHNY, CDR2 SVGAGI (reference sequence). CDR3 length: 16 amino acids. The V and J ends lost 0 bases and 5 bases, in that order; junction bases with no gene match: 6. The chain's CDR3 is CASSYSRGTGGNEQYV. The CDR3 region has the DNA TGTGCCAGCAGTTACTCGAGGGGGACAGGGGGAAACGAGCAGTACGTC.

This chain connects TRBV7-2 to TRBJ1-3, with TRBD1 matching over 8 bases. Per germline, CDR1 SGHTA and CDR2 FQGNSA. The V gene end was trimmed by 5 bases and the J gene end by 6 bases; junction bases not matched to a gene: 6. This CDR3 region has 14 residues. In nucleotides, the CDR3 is TGTGCCAGCAGCCCAGACAGGGGCCCAAACACCATATATTTT. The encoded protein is CASSPDRGPNTIYF.

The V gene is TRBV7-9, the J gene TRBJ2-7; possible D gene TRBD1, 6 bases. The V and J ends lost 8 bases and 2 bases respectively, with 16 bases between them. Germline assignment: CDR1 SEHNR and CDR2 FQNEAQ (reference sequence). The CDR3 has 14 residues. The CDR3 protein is CASSPRGGTYEQYF. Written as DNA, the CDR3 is TGTGCCAGCTCCCCAAGAGGGGGAACCTACGAGCAGTACTTC. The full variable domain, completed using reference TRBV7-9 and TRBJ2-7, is DTGVSQNPRHKITKRGQNVTFRCDPISEHNRLYWYRQTLGQGPEFLTYFQNEAQLEKSRLLSDRFSAERPKGSFSTLEIQRTEQGDSAMYLCASSPRGGTYEQYFGPGTRLTVT.

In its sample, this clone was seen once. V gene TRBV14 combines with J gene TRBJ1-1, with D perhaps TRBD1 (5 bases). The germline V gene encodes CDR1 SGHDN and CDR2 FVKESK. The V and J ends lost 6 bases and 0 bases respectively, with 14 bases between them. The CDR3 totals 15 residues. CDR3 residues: CASRATVGMNTEAFF. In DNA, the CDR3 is TGTGCCAGCAGGGCGACAGTTGGCATGAACACTGAAGCTTTCTTT.

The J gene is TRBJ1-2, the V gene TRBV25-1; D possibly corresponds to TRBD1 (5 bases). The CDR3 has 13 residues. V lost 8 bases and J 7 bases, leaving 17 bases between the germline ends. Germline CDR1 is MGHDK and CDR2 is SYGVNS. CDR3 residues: CASLGGGMAGYTF. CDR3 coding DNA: TGTGCCAGCCTGGGCGGGGGGATGGCTGGCTACACCTTC.

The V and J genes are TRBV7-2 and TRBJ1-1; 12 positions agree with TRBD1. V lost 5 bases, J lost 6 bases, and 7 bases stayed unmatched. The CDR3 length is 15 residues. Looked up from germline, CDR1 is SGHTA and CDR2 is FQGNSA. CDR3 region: CASSLWDRGPPEAFF. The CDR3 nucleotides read TGTGCCAGCAGCCTTTGGGACAGGGGGCCCCCTGAAGCTTTCTTT.

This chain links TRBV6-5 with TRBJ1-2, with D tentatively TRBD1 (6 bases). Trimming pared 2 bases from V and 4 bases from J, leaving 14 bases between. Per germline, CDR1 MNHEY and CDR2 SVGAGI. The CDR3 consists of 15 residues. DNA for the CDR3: TGTGCCAGCAGTTACGTGACAGGCGCCGCCTATGGCTACACCTTC. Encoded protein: CASSYVTGAAYGYTF.

CDR3: CASTAGQGMENEQFF. The CDR3 coding sequence is TGTGCCAGCACCGCGGGACAGGGGATGGAAAATGAGCAGTTCTTC. The genes are TRBV2 and TRBJ2-1, with 10 bases that match TRBD1. The V gene end was trimmed by 7 bases and the J gene end by 7 bases; junction bases not matched to a gene: 10. This CDR3 is 15 amino acids long. Germline CDR1 SNHLY, CDR2 FYNNEI.